The 31 T cell receptor beta chains reported below all come from one sample, sequenced in a study of blood T cell repertoires in COVID-19. Here immunoSEQ multiplex PCR was the method, and the copy in TCRdb shows in-frame clones only, minus some. The sample has over 110,000 clones, approximately 89% seen once; the top ten hold roughly 1.5%. The material sequenced was peripheral blood. These receptors were collected from a woman in her fifties or sixties with acute or convalescent COVID-19.

The chain uses TRBV5-1 and TRBJ2-1, with D perhaps TRBD1 (5 bases). CDR1 and CDR2 (germline): SGHRS, YFSETQ. The CDR3 consists of 15 residues. Trimming removed 2 bases at V and 7 bases at J, with 16 bases between. CDR3 nucleotide sequence: TGCGCCAGCAGCTTTCCAGGGTCCATCTTGAATGAGCAGTTCTTC. As protein: CASSFPGSILNEQFF.

CDR3 loop: CASSRGGLNTEAFF. CDR3 sequence (DNA): TGCGCCAGCAGCCGAGGGGGACTGAACACTGAAGCTTTCTTT. The chain recombines TRBV5-1 with TRBJ1-1; D may be TRBD1 (6 bases). V dropped 4 bases and J dropped 0 bases, with 10 bases sitting between them. Germline loops: CDR1 SGHRS, CDR2 YFSETQ. The CDR3 is made up of 14 amino acids.

The V and J genes are TRBV3-1 (or the pseudogene TRBV3-2) and TRBJ2-1; tentative D call: TRBD1 (5 bases). This CDR3 contains 15 residues. V lost 1 base and J lost 2, with 9 bases in between. The germline gives CDR1 LGHDT, CDR2 YNNKEL (reference sequence). CDR3: CASSQARATYNEQFF. The CDR3 DNA reads TGTGCCAGCAGCCAAGCCAGGGCGACCTACAATGAGCAGTTCTTC.

V gene TRBV9 combines with J gene TRBJ2-2; 7 bases line up with TRBD2. Germline V CDR1 and CDR2: SGDLS, YYNGEE. The junction had 7 bases not matched to a gene; V was cut back by 4 bases and J by 1 base. The CDR3 runs 16 residues. The CDR3 region is CASSLWSGMNTGELFF. The CDR3 DNA is TGTGCCAGCAGCTTGTGGAGCGGGATGAACACCGGGGAGCTGTTTTTT.

CDR3 DNA: TGTGCCAGCAGTTACCCCCGGGGGGGTGCCTCCTACGAGCAGTACTTC. It yields the protein CASSYPRGGASYEQYF. This chain uses TRBV6-5 with TRBJ2-7; 8 positions match TRBD2. Germline lookup yields CDR1 MNHEY and CDR2 SVGAGI. V lost 2 bases to trimming and J lost 0 bases; unmatched junction nucleotides: 6. The CDR3 is made up of 16 amino acids.

The chain employs TRBV19 and TRBJ1-5; 9 nucleotides align to TRBD1. Trimming cost V 3 bases and J 5 bases; bases outside gene matches: 5. Germline CDR1 and CDR2: LNHDA and SQIVND (reference sequence). The CDR3 covers 15 residues. CDR3 protein: CASSIRTGVHQPQHF. CDR3 DNA: TGTGCCAGTAGTATCCGGACAGGGGTCCATCAGCCCCAGCATTTT.

The chain uses TRBV15 and TRBJ1-1; TRBD1 matches at 8 bases. The J segment lost 5 bases and the V segment lost 3 bases, leaving 2 bases of the junction unmatched. Germline values: CDR1 LNHNV, CDR2 YYDKDF (reference sequence). CDR3 length equals 13 residues. CDR3 in DNA: TGTGCCACCAGCAGGACAGGGGAAACTGAAGCTTTCTTT. Its translation: CATSRTGETEAFF.

This sequence joins TRBV7-9 and TRBJ1-1, with 7 nucleotides matching TRBD1. The CDR3 is made up of 14 amino acids. V trimming: 5 bases; J trimming: 6 bases; junction bases outside the gene matches: 9. Germline V gene sequence: CDR1 SEHNR, CDR2 FQNEAQ (reference sequence). CDR3 sequence (DNA): TGTGCCAGCAGCCCTCGACAGGGAAGGGCTGAAGCTTTCTTT. It encodes CASSPRQGRAEAFF.

This rearrangement joins TRBV3-1 (or the pseudogene TRBV3-2) to TRBJ1-3; TRBD1 matches at 8 bases. The CDR3 consists of 18 residues. J was trimmed by 0 bases and V by 1 base; bases with no gene match: 8. Germline lookup yields CDR1 LGHDT and CDR2 YNNKEL (reference sequence). The CDR3 region has the DNA TGTGCCAGCAGCCAAGTTGGACAGGGCTTTCACTCTGGAAACACCATATATTTT. It specifies CASSQVGQGFHSGNTIYF.

V is TRBV7-6 and J is TRBJ1-1; weak D call: TRBD1 (5 bases). The CDR3 has 16 residues. The V end lost 1 base, the J end lost 0 bases, and 12 bases lay between the germline ends. Per the germline V gene, CDR1 is SGHVS and CDR2 is FNYEAQ. In DNA, the CDR3 is TGTGCCAGCAGCTTAGGGCAGGGAAGATTGAACACTGAAGCTTTCTTT. Translation: CASSLGQGRLNTEAFF. The full variable domain, with the rest looked up from reference TRBV7-6 and TRBJ1-1, is GAGVSQSPRYKVTKRGQDVALRCDPISGHVSLYWYRQALGQGPEFLTYFNYEAQQDKSGLPNDRFSAERPEGSISTLTIQRTEQRDSAMYRCASSLGQGRLNTEAFFGQGTRLTVV.

This rearrangement joins TRBV5-1 to TRBJ1-1; no definite D call. Germline V gene sequence: CDR1 SGHRS, CDR2 YFSETQ. The CDR3 contains 14 residues. V lost 7 bases to trimming and J lost 1 base, with 14 bases between them. In nucleotides, the CDR3 is TGCGCCAGCTTGGCCCGCCCAGGGAACACTGAAGCTTTCTTT. It specifies CASLARPGNTEAFF. The whole variable domain, filled in from reference TRBV5-1 and TRBJ1-1, reads KAGVTQTPRYLIKTRGQQVTLSCSPISGHRSVSWYQQTPGQGLQFLFEYFSETQRNKGNFPGRFSGRQFSNSRSEMNVSTLELGDSALYLCASLARPGNTEAFFGQGTRLTVV.

This clone has only one observation. In DNA form, the CDR3 reads TGCAGCGCCCTTCCCGCGAATGAGCAGTTCTTC. Its protein product is CSALPANEQFF. The V call is TRBV29-1, the J call TRBJ2-1, with D hard to call. V dropped 7 bases and J dropped 7 bases, with 11 bases sitting between them. Germline V gives CDR1 SQVTM, CDR2 ANQGSEA. This CDR3 has 11 amino acids.

The J gene is TRBJ2-5, the V gene TRBV5-1; TRBD2 agrees at 10 bases. The CDR3 is 17 amino acids. The germline V gene encodes CDR1 SGHRS and CDR2 YFSETQ. The junction had 12 bases not matched to a gene; V was cut back by 4 bases and J by 3 bases. CDR3 loop: CASSGVSGGSLKETQYF. In DNA, the CDR3 is TGCGCCAGCAGCGGGGTTAGCGGGGGGTCCCTTAAAGAGACCCAGTACTTC.

The chain recombines TRBV23-1 with TRBJ2-1, with D possibly being TRBD2 (7 bases). TRBV23-1 is annotated as an ORF whose role is uncertain. There are 20 residues in the CDR3. The V gene lost 0 bases and the J gene lost 2 bases, with 23 bases spanning the gap. The CDR3 spells CASSQSILQGYAGAYNEQFF. The CDR3 region has the DNA TGCGCCAGCAGTCAATCGATACTACAGGGTTACGCGGGAGCCTACAATGAGCAGTTCTTC.

V usage is TRBV28 and J usage is TRBJ1-2; tentative D call: TRBD1 (5 bases). The CDR3 covers 13 residues. Trimming shortened V by 4 bases and J by 4 bases, and 10 bases separated the two germline ends. Germline CDR1 and CDR2: MDHEN and SYDVKM. The CDR3 here is CASSSRQLYGYTF. DNA for the CDR3: TGTGCCAGCAGTTCCCGACAGCTCTATGGCTACACCTTC.

The chain recombines TRBV5-1 with TRBJ2-5, with 7 bases fitting TRBD1. Germline V gene lookup returns CDR1 SGHRS and CDR2 YFSETQ. The V segment lost 4 bases and the J segment 2 bases; nucleotides outside the gene matches: 8. The CDR3 sequence is 15 residues long. The CDR3, as DNA: TGCGCCAGCAGCATATCCGGGACAGATCAAGAGACCCAGTACTTC. This codes for CASSISGTDQETQYF.

The V gene is TRBV7-6, the J gene TRBJ1-1, with 7 bases matching TRBD1. Germline V gene sequence: CDR1 SGHVS, CDR2 FNYEAQ. CDR3 length equals 13 residues. Trimming cost V 5 bases and J 1 base; bases outside gene matches: 1. The CDR3: CASSRQGNTEAFF. Written as DNA, the CDR3 is TGTGCCAGCAGCCGACAGGGGAACACTGAAGCTTTCTTT.

V gene TRBV3-1 (or the pseudogene TRBV3-2) combines with J gene TRBJ2-1; no reliable D call. The CDR3 has 15 amino acids. Trimming removed 7 bases at V and 0 bases at J, with 13 bases between. Per the germline V gene, CDR1 is LGHDT and CDR2 is YNNKEL (reference sequence). Here the CDR3 reads CASTSDSFSYNEQFF. Here the CDR3 DNA reads TGTGCCAGCACCTCAGACTCGTTCTCCTACAATGAGCAGTTCTTC.

A note on this clone: Other DNA sequences in the same sample also yield this CDR3. The V and J genes are TRBV6-1 and TRBJ1-2; 7 bases fit TRBD1. This CDR3 has 13 residues. J gave up 2 bases and V 3 bases, and 0 bases lay outside the gene matches. CDR1 and CDR2 (germline): MNHNS, SASEGT. CDR3 nucleotides: TGTGCCAGCAGTGAGACAGGGAACTATGGCTACACCTTC. Translating gives CASSETGNYGYTF.

The chain combines TRBV18 with TRBJ2-5; D remains unclear. CDR1 is KGHSH and CDR2 is LQKENI in the germline V gene. The CDR3 covers 13 residues. V lost 6 bases and J 3 bases, leaving 11 bases between the germline ends. CDR3 sequence: CASSGDNKETQYF. The CDR3 bases are TGTGCCAGCTCCGGAGATAATAAAGAGACCCAGTACTTC.

The V and J genes are TRBV13 and TRBJ1-1, with D maybe TRBD1 (6 bases). Trimming removed 2 bases at V and 3 bases at J, with 16 bases between. This CDR3 has 16 amino acids. Germline V lookup: CDR1 PRHDT, CDR2 FYEKMQ (reference sequence). The chain's CDR3 is CASSLRGGGQDTEAFF. CDR3 in DNA: TGTGCCAGCAGCTTACGAGGCGGGGGGCAGGACACTGAAGCTTTCTTT.

The rearrangement uses TRBV11-2 and TRBJ1-1; no clear D. The ends were cut back, 1 base at V and 1 base at J, with 7 bases in the middle. In germline, CDR1 is SGHAT, CDR2 FQNNGV. This CDR3 is built from 14 residues. CDR3 DNA: TGTGCCAGCAGCTTAGGGCCGAAGAACACTGAAGCTTTCTTT. This sequence encodes CASSLGPKNTEAFF.

This rearrangement joins TRBV27 to TRBJ1-2, with 10 positions matching TRBD1. Germline V gene sequence: CDR1 MNHEY, CDR2 SMNVEV (reference sequence). V gave up 4 bases and J gave up 0 bases; unmatched junction bases: 5. The CDR3 is made up of 16 amino acids. The CDR3 nucleotides read TGTGCCAGCAGTTCCTGGACAGGGGGGACTAACTATGGCTACACCTTC. Encoded protein: CASSSWTGGTNYGYTF.

The chain couples TRBV15 to TRBJ2-3, with 11 bases fitting TRBD2. The CDR3 is 17 amino acids. Germline trimming cut 3 bases from V and 2 bases from J; bases unmatched to any gene: 7. Germline V gene sequence: CDR1 LNHNV, CDR2 YYDKDF (reference sequence). The chain's CDR3 is CATSSPSGRTVTDTQYF. CDR3 DNA sequence: TGTGCCACCAGCAGCCCTAGCGGGAGGACTGTCACAGATACGCAGTATTTT.

The chain uses TRBV6-5 and TRBJ1-4; D perhaps matches TRBD1 (5 bases). CDR1 MNHEY and CDR2 SVGAGI come from the germline V gene. The CDR3 contains 13 residues. The V gene lost 8 bases and the J gene lost 5 bases, with 12 bases spanning the gap. DNA of the CDR3: TGTGCCAGCGGAGGGACGTTCAATGAAAAACTGTTTTTT. Translating gives CASGGTFNEKLFF.

The gene calls are TRBV5-4 and TRBJ2-7; a weak D match, TRBD1 (5 bases). V dropped 0 bases and J dropped 2 bases, with 9 bases sitting between them. In germline, CDR1 is SGHNT, CDR2 YYREEE (reference sequence). The CDR3 length is 14 residues. The CDR3 nucleotides read TGTGCCAGCAGCTTGGAGGTAGGGGCCTACGAGCAGTACTTC. The encoded protein is CASSLEVGAYEQYF.

This chain joins TRBV19 and TRBJ1-2; D gene uncertain. The germline gives CDR1 LNHDA, CDR2 SQIVND (reference sequence). There are 12 residues in the CDR3. Trimming cost V 3 bases and J 5 bases, with 7 bases left between them. CDR3 protein: CASSIEGYGYTF. The DNA of the CDR3 is TGTGCCAGTAGTATTGAGGGATATGGCTACACCTTC.

The gene calls are TRBV2 and TRBJ1-1; D remains unclear. Trimming took off 5 bases at V and 4 bases at J, with 11 bases between the two ends. The CDR3 extends over 13 amino acids. Germline-derived CDR1 and CDR2 are SNHLY and FYNNEI. CDR3 in amino acids: CASSLLEATEAFF. DNA for the CDR3: TGTGCCAGCAGTCTGCTTGAGGCCACTGAAGCTTTCTTT.

The V gene is TRBV11-3, the J gene TRBJ2-1; the match to TRBD2 covers 7 bases. The V gene's germline CDR1 is SGHNT and CDR2 YENEEA. After removal of 5 bases from V and 1 base from J, the junction contained 5 bases not matched to a gene. CDR3 length: 15 residues. CDR3 sequence: CASSELAQSYNEQFF. The CDR3 DNA reads as TGTGCCAGCAGCGAACTAGCGCAGTCCTACAATGAGCAGTTCTTC.

The chain uses TRBV19 and TRBJ1-1; D is uncertain. V lost 4 bases and J 8 bases, leaving 20 bases between the germline ends. The CDR3 sequence is 15 residues long. Germline V gene sequence: CDR1 LNHDA, CDR2 SQIVND (reference sequence). In nucleotides, the CDR3 is TGTGCCAGTAGTACCCTCGATGGAGGACCGATCGAAGCTTTCTTT. Its protein product is CASSTLDGGPIEAFF.

This chain's CDR3 is CASSPGGGEAFF. CDR3 bases: TGTGCCAGCTCACCAGGGGGGGGTGAAGCTTTCTTT. This rearrangement joins TRBV18 to TRBJ1-1, with D tentatively TRBD1 (5 bases). Trimming shortened V by 2 bases and J by 7 bases, and 8 bases separated the two germline ends. CDR3 length equals 12 residues. Germline V CDR1 and CDR2: KGHSH, LQKENI.